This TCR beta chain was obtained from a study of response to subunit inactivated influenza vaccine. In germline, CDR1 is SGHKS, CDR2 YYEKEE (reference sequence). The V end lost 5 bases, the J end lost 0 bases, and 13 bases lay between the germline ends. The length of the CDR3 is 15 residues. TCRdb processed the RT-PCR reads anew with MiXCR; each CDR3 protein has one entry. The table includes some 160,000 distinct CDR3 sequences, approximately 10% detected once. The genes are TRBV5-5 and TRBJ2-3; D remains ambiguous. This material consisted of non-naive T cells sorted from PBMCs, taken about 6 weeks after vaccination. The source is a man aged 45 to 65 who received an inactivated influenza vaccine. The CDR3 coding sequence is TGTGCCAGCAGTTTCACCTGGCGCAGCACAGATACGCAGTATTTT. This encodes CASSFTWRSTDTQYF.